Below are 21 T cell receptor beta chains sequenced from a single sample in a study of post-analysis software for immune sequencing data. Sequencing libraries made from TCR beta cDNA carried unique molecular identifiers. A single record per CDR3 protein comes from TCRdb applying MiXCR to the PCR reads. The sample includes hundreds of thousands of distinct CDR3 sequences, under 70% of them seen just once. The study's findings and limits: Patients showed TRBV5-6, TRBV5-1 and TRBV20-1 among roughly 5 TRBV segments more frequent than in controls.

Antigens of these TCRs are unknown. Sequencing was carried out using blood. The receptors come from a girl aged 5-17 years with multiple sclerosis.

This chain connects TRBV6-6 to TRBJ1-2; D gene uncertain. CDR1 is MNHNY, CDR2 SVGAGI, per germline (reference sequence). Trimming left V 8 bases short and J 0 bases short, with 4 bases between. CDR3 length: 11 amino acids. The CDR3 loop is CASVANYGYTF. The CDR3 region has the DNA TGTGCCAGCGTCGCTAACTATGGCTACACCTTC.

The chain recombines TRBV18 with TRBJ2-3, with TRBD2 matching 13 bases. There are 15 residues in the CDR3. The germline V gene has CDR1 KGHSH and CDR2 LQKENI. V lost 2 bases, J lost 6 bases, and 2 bases stayed unmatched. CDR3 sequence (DNA): TGTGCCAGCTCACCAACTAGCGGGGGGGTCGATACGCAGTATTTT. Protein product: CASSPTSGGVDTQYF.

The chain couples TRBV5-1 to TRBJ1-2; 9 bases match TRBD1. V shed 4 bases, J shed 4 bases, and the junction held 8 bases outside the gene matches. The length of the CDR3 is 15 residues. Germline V gene lookup returns CDR1 SGHRS and CDR2 YFSETQ. The CDR3 bases are TGCGCCAGCAGCAGAGCCGGGACAGGGAGCTATGGCTACACCTTC. This sequence encodes CASSRAGTGSYGYTF.

The chain carries TRBV7-9 and TRBJ2-6; no definite D call. Trimming pared 1 base from V and 9 bases from J, leaving 13 bases between. The CDR3 length is 15 residues. CDR1 and CDR2 from the germline V gene are SEHNR and FQNEAQ (reference sequence). The CDR3 region is CASSLVGWKRNVLTF. The CDR3 DNA reads TGTGCCAGCAGCTTAGTGGGTTGGAAGCGCAACGTCCTGACTTTC.

The rearrangement links TRBV12-3 or TRBV12-4 to TRBJ2-3; 9 nucleotides agree with TRBD2. After removal of 6 bases from V and 4 bases from J, the junction contained 8 bases not matched to a gene. The CDR3 spans 15 residues. The CDR3 sequence: CASRGDLAGSDTQYF. The CDR3 bases are TGTGCCAGCAGGGGGGATCTAGCGGGATCAGATACGCAGTATTTT.

This clonotype came up a few times. The chain links TRBV5-1 to TRBJ2-7; TRBD2 matches 8 bases. Germline trimming cut 5 bases from V and 4 bases from J; bases unmatched to any gene: 5. Looked up from germline, CDR1 is SGHRS and CDR2 is YFSETQ. The CDR3 runs to 13 residues. CDR3 region: CASSSGGVYEQYF. As DNA, the CDR3 is TGCGCCAGCAGTTCGGGAGGGGTATACGAGCAGTACTTC. Filled out from reference TRBV5-1 and TRBJ2-7, the complete variable domain reads KAGVTQTPRYLIKTRGQQVTLSCSPISGHRSVSWYQQTPGQGLQFLFEYFSETQRNKGNFPGRFSGRQFSNSRSEMNVSTLELGDSALYLCASSSGGVYEQYFGPGTRLTVT.

The genes are TRBV4-1 and TRBJ2-5; TRBD2 matches at 13 bases. This CDR3 is 17 amino acids long. The ends lost 2 bases at V and 3 bases at J; junction bases unmatched: 6. Germline values: CDR1 MGHRA, CDR2 YSYEKL. CDR3 residues: CASSQTSGGALKETQYF. DNA for the CDR3: TGCGCCAGCAGCCAAACTAGCGGGGGGGCCCTCAAAGAGACCCAGTACTTC.

This clonotype was seen many times. The chain joins TRBV6-5 to TRBJ2-5, with D tentatively TRBD2 (6 bases). The CDR3 has 13 residues. The ends were cut back, 4 bases at V and 11 bases at J, with 17 bases in the middle. The germline V gene encodes CDR1 MNHEY and CDR2 SVGAGI. Here the CDR3 DNA reads TGTGCCAGCAGTTCGGGACTTCTTGGGGAGCAGTACTTC. This encodes CASSSGLLGEQYF.

This clonotype was seen only a few times. The chain links TRBV7-8 to TRBJ2-7, with a possible D match to TRBD1 (5 bases). CDR3 length: 15 amino acids. From germline, CDR1 is SGHVS and CDR2 FQNEAQ. Between the trimmed V and J ends, which lost 4 bases and 1 base, there was a span of 14 bases. The CDR3 DNA follows: TGTGCCAGCAGCTCGCCCAGAGGACAATCCTACGAGCAGTACTTC. Encoded protein: CASSSPRGQSYEQYF.

The J gene is TRBJ2-5, the V gene TRBV20-1, with 12 bases that match TRBD2. The V gene end was trimmed by 5 bases and the J gene end by 4 bases; junction bases not matched to a gene: 11. CDR1 is DFQATT and CDR2 is SNEGSKA in the germline V gene (reference sequence). This CDR3 has 16 residues. The CDR3 reads CSAGRTSGAPGETQYF. The CDR3 region has the DNA TGCAGTGCTGGTAGGACTAGCGGGGCCCCTGGAGAGACCCAGTACTTC.

The V call is TRBV12-3 or TRBV12-4, the J call TRBJ2-5; 7 positions match TRBD2. CDR3 length equals 15 residues. V dropped 3 bases and J dropped 3; count of bases not matched to a gene: 7. In nucleotides, the CDR3 is TGTGCCAGCAGTTTCCTCCAAGCGGGGAAAGAGACCCAGTACTTC. It yields the protein CASSFLQAGKETQYF.

The CDR3 bases are TGTGCCAGTAGTGACCAAAGGCGGGCAGTCCACACAGATACGCAGTATTTT. It translates to CASSDQRRAVHTDTQYF. This rearrangement joins TRBV19 to TRBJ2-3; D is possibly TRBD2 (5 bases). CDR1 LNHDA and CDR2 SQIVND come from the germline V gene (reference sequence). V lost 5 bases and J 2 bases, leaving 20 bases between the germline ends. The CDR3 has 17 amino acids.

The chain couples TRBV10-3 to TRBJ1-1; 9 positions agree with TRBD1. Germline V gene lookup returns CDR1 ENHRY and CDR2 SYGVKD. This CDR3 has 17 residues. Trimming removed 5 bases from V and 0 bases from J; junction bases left unmatched: 10. As DNA, the CDR3 is TGTGCCATCAGTCATACAGGGGGCACGAAGGTGAACACTGAAGCTTTCTTT. It specifies CAISHTGGTKVNTEAFF.

This chain links TRBV21-1 with TRBJ2-7; the table's D call, TRBD1, has no DNA check behind it. TRBV21-1 is tagged as a pseudogene. The length of the CDR3 is 15 residues. Here the CDR3 reads CASSKFEDRDDEQYF. DNA for the CDR3: TGTGCCAGCAGCAAATTTGAGGACAGGGACGACGAGCAGTACTTC.

This clonotype was seen a few times. The V and J genes are TRBV12-5 and TRBJ2-4; 7 positions match TRBD1. The length of the CDR3 is 13 residues. The germline CDR1 and CDR2 sequences are LGHNT and FRNRAP. V shed 5 bases and J 14 bases; nucleotides not matched to a gene: 12. The CDR3 is CASGHRDSGTEYF. CDR3 in DNA: TGTGCTAGTGGTCATCGGGACAGTGGCACGGAGTACTTC.

The rearrangement links TRBV5-1 to TRBJ2-7, with 7 bases lining up with TRBD1. Looked up from germline, CDR1 is SGHRS and CDR2 is YFSETQ. The junction had 8 bases not matched to a gene; V was cut back by 5 bases and J by 3 bases. The CDR3 length is 14 residues. This CDR3 is CASRRTGTVYEQYF. The CDR3 region has the DNA TGCGCCAGCAGGAGGACCGGGACAGTCTACGAGCAGTACTTC.

V gene TRBV6-5 combines with J gene TRBJ2-5; weak D call: TRBD2 (5 bases). Trimming stripped 6 bases from V and 11 bases from J, with 22 bases between. CDR3 length equals 14 residues. CDR1 is MNHEY, CDR2 SVGAGI, per germline. The CDR3 sequence: CASRWTERDTEQYF. CDR3 coding DNA: TGTGCCAGCAGATGGACTGAGAGGGATACGGAGCAGTACTTC.

This clonotype was detected only a few times. V usage is TRBV29-1 and J usage is TRBJ1-1; D gene uncertain. The V gene's germline CDR1 is SQVTM and CDR2 ANQGSEA. The CDR3 runs 12 residues. Trimming pared 8 bases from V and 0 bases from J, leaving 10 bases between. In DNA, the CDR3 is TGCAGCTGCGGATACATGAACACTGAAGCTTTCTTT. This translates into CSCGYMNTEAFF.

The chain carries TRBV28 and TRBJ2-7; possibly TRBD2 for D (6 bases). From germline, CDR1 is MDHEN and CDR2 SYDVKM. The CDR3 length is 14 residues. Trimming cost V 10 bases and J 2 bases, with 18 bases left between them. The CDR3 DNA is TGTGCCACCAAAAGGACTAACGGGACCTACGAGCAGTACTTC. It specifies CATKRTNGTYEQYF.

The rearrangement joins TRBV7-2 to TRBJ1-2, with a weak D call TRBD1 (5 bases). Germline CDR1 reads SGHTA; CDR2 reads FQGNSA. V gave up 3 bases and J gave up 7 bases, with 15 bases separating them. The CDR3 has 14 residues. The CDR3 sequence is CASSFRTGPGGYTF. CDR3 bases: TGTGCCAGCAGCTTTCGGACGGGACCCGGTGGCTACACCTTC. The variable domain in full, with the rest retrieved from reference TRBV7-2 and TRBJ1-2, is GAGVSQSPSNKVTEKGKDVELRCDPISGHTALYWYRQSLGQGLEFLIYFQGNSAPDKSGLPSDRFSAERTGGSVSTLTIQRTQQEDSAVYLCASSFRTGPGGYTFGSGTRLTVV.

This clonotype was observed a few times. The rearrangement uses TRBV7-2 and TRBJ2-4; 8 bases match TRBD1. This CDR3 has 15 residues. V was clipped by 1 base and J by 9 bases; unmatched bases: 8. In germline, CDR1 is SGHTA, CDR2 FQGNSA. CDR3 in amino acids: CASSLGRQGAGIQYF. The CDR3 DNA follows: TGTGCCAGCAGCTTAGGACGGCAGGGGGCGGGCATTCAGTACTTC.